This TCR beta chain was documented in a study of blood T cell repertoires in COVID-19. Some clones are missing from TCRdb's copy, which holds only in-frame ones; the method was immunoSEQ multiplex PCR. Of about 79,000 clones listed, about 90% were seen once; the top ten hold 4.6%. With 4 bases removed from V and 0 bases from J, the gap between germline ends came to 10 bases. The germline gives CDR1 SGHNT, CDR2 YENEEA. The CDR3 consists of 15 residues. The sample taken for sequencing was peripheral blood. The receptor comes from a man aged 50-59 years with active COVID-19. The gene calls are TRBV11-3 and TRBJ2-1; TRBD1 might be the D (5 bases). This chain's CDR3 is CASSSQATSYNEQFF. CDR3 sequence (DNA): TGTGCCAGCAGCTCACAGGCAACCTCCTACAATGAGCAGTTCTTC.